The present T cell receptor beta chain was sequenced within a study of beta chain features in type 1 diabetes. Every isolated RNA sample was fully reverse transcribed, so sequencing captured expressed TCRB transcripts. TCRdb keeps only in-frame clones here, not all; method: immunoSEQ multiplex PCR. The table records hundreds of thousands of clones, more than 12% of them present only once. The study's findings and limits: There was a moderate but significant shortening of TCRB CDR3s in all four CD4+ subsets of Type 1 diabetes patients.

To note about this clone: The target antigen is unknown. The same CDR3 is also encoded by other DNA sequences in this sample.

There are 15 residues in the CDR3. Germline V gene lookup returns CDR1 SGHTA and CDR2 FQGNSA. Trimming stripped 1 base from V and 2 bases from J, with 6 bases between. The genes are TRBV7-2 and TRBJ2-6; D is possibly TRBD2 (6 bases). This clonotype was obtained from a man aged 18 to 29 with type 1 diabetes. The sample comprised naive CD4+ T cells from blood. The CDR3 is CASSLGGTGANVLTF. The CDR3 coding sequence is TGTGCCAGCAGCTTAGGCGGGACTGGGGCCAACGTCCTGACTTTC.